The entry below describes one T cell receptor beta chain. Its target antigen remains unknown. No clone much larger than this one lies a single base away; base qualities are absent. TCRbeta CDR3 regions were amplified from genomic DNA by means of the immunoSEQ Assay, a bias-controlled multiplex PCR. The authors processed their data as follows. Within the assay, amplification of reference gene primers was used to estimate how many nucleated cells each sample contained. Sequence reads were collapsed and filtered to measure the absolute abundance of every unique TCRbeta CDR3 rearrangement. Productive Simpson clonality was computed per sample as the square root of Simpson's diversity index over productive rearrangements. The table comes from immuneACCESS by way of TCRdb, which keeps in-frame sequences with V and J called. Part of the clones is missing from these tables; in studies checked, under half for an unresolved V gene and the rest for unknown reasons. The V and J calls and clone size come from that table; D and trimming were worked out from the DNA. The sample profile shows about 210,000 clones; approximately 91% of them were found once. More than 4.5% of the sample is taken by the ten largest.

V and J are trimmed by 4 bases and 0 bases, and the gene matches miss 12 bases of the junction. Inclusive of the bounding cysteine and phenylalanine, the CDR3 is 18 residues long. The kept DNA is CDR3 alone, 54 bases in frame from the first base. Based on the germline V gene, the CDR1 and CDR2 sequences are SGHRS and YFSETQ. The data stem from a study of blood T cell repertoires in COVID-19 (dated by TCRdb to the early 2020s). Broadly, across the study: Samples covering the acute and convalescent phases of COVID-19 were provided by collaborators in the United States, Italy and Spain. The material from the prospective study consisted of cDNA or gDNA derived from T cells, B-cell-depleted T cells, or PBMCs. Deeply sampled blood TCRbeta repertoires from subjects exposed to, actively infected with, or recovered from COVID-19 were included in the dataset. The repertoires were made available in a free public database intended to serve as a resource for research on the immune response to SARS-CoV-2. Samples were obtained from the ongoing ImmuneRACE study (first 160 participants) and from over 1,000 subjects provided by 6 global collaborators. The sample metadata nearly always contained a de-identified subject ID, COVID-19 status, age in years and sex. Where HLA class I and class II types were available, the types were taken from metadata supplied by the sample provider, not from assay-based typing.

Whole blood was collected in K2EDTA tubes by collaborating institutions according to the institutions' own protocols. For TCRbeta analysis, collaborator samples were shipped as frozen whole blood, as isolated PBMCs, or as DNA extracted from either sample type. On the study overall, not on this receptor specifically: The quantity of clinical and demographic metadata differed by source and by participant and was supplied without curation.

This chain is built from TRBV5-1 and TRBJ2-4, and 8 junction bases match TRBD1. The sequenced sample consisted of peripheral blood. This TCR was sampled from a woman aged 40 to 49 with acute or convalescent COVID-19. The nucleotide sequence reads TGCGCCAGCAGCCCAGGGGGCGGCGGGGTGCTAGCCAAAAACATTCAGTACTTC. It specifies CASSPGGGGVLAKNIQYF.